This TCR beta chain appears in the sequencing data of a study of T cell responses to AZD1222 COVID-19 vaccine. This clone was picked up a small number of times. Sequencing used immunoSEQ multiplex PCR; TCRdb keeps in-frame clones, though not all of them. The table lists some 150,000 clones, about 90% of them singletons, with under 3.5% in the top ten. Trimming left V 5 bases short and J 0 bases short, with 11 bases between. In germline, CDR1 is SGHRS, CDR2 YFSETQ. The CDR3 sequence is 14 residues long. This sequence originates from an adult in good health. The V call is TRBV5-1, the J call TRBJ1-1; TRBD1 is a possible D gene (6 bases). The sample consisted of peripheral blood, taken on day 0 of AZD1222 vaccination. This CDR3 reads CASSPQGMNTEAFF. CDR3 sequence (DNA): TGCGCCAGCAGTCCCCAGGGGATGAACACTGAAGCTTTCTTT.